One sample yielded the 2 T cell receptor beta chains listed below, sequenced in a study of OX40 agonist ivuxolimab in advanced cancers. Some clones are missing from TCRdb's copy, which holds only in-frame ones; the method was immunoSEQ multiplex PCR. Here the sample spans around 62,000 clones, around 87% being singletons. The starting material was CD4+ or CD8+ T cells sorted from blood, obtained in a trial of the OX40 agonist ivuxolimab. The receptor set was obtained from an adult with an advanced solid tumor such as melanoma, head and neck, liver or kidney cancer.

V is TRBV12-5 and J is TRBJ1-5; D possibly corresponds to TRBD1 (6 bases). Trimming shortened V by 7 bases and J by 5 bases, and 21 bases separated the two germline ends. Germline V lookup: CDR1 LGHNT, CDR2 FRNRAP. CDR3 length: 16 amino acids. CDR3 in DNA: TGTGCTAGTGCCGTGACTAGGGGGGGTGGGGATCAGCCCCAGCATTTT. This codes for CASAVTRGGGDQPQHF.

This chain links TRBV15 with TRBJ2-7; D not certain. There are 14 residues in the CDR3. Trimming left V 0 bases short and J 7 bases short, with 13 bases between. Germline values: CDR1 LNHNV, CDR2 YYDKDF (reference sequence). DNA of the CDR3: TGTGCCACCAGCAGAGATGGATCCCTGACGGAGCAGTACTTC. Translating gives CATSRDGSLTEQYF.